Listed below are T cell receptor beta chains from one sample, sequenced in a study of T cell responses to AZD1222 COVID-19 vaccine. The method was immunoSEQ multiplex PCR; TCRdb's version includes in-frame clones alone and lacks a portion of them. The sample holds approximately 140,000 clones, around 91% seen once. The sequencing used peripheral blood, collected on day 0 of AZD1222 vaccination. Source of these receptors: an adult in good health. Each CDR3 is given with its conserved first and last residue. D genes are given only for firm matches. Clone size, where shown, is once, few, many, or a class for clones that have expanded.

>TRBV5-6|TRBJ2-6|.|.
TGTGCCAGCAGCTTGGAAGGGGCCAACGTCCTGACTTTC
CASSLEGANVLTF
>TRBV19|TRBJ2-5|.|.
TGTGCCAGTAGTACGGGACCCTCGTCGGAGACCCAGTACTTC
CASSTGPSSETQYF
>TRBV7-2|TRBJ2-7|TRBD2|.
TGTGCCAGCAGCTCGGGACTAGCCGGTGCCTACGAGCAGTACTTC
CASSSGLAGAYEQYF
>TRBV5-6|TRBJ1-5|.|.
TGTGCCAGCAGCTTGGGGCCAAAGGGTGAGGATCCCCAGCATTTT
CASSLGPKGEDPQHF
>TRBV19|TRBJ1-2|.|.
TGTGCCAGTAGTGTGATACAGGGAATATTGCCTATCGGTCATGGCTACACCTTC
CASSVIQGILPIGHGYTF
>TRBV12-3/TRBV12-4|TRBJ1-1|.|.
TGTGCCAGCAGTCTCCTCAGGGACACTGAAGCTTTCTTT
CASSLLRDTEAFF
>TRBV11-2|TRBJ1-2|.|.
TGTGCCAGCAGCTCTGCGGGCGGACGGATGTATGGCTACACCTTC
CASSSAGGRMYGYTF
>TRBV5-8|TRBJ1-5|.|.
TGTGCCAGCAGCTTATCGACAGATAGCAATCAGCCCCAGCATTTT
CASSLSTDSNQPQHF
>TRBV19|TRBJ2-7|TRBD2|.
TGTGCCAGTAGTATAAATAGCGGGGGAGCCTACGAGCAGTACTTC
CASSINSGGAYEQYF
>TRBV4-1|TRBJ2-5|.|.
TGCGCCAGCAGCCAACGCCCGGGAAAGACCCAGTACTTC
CASSQRPGKTQYF
>TRBV14|TRBJ1-2|TRBD1|once
TGTGCCAGCAGCCGGGGACAGCCGTATGGCTACACCTTC
CASSRGQPYGYTF
>TRBV5-4|TRBJ1-4|TRBD1|.
TGTGCCAGCAGCTTACAGGGGGCTGGGGAAAAACTGTTTTTT
CASSLQGAGEKLFF
>TRBV2|TRBJ2-1|TRBD2|.
TGTGCCAGCACCCGACTAGCGGGGACCAATGAGCAGTTCTTC
CASTRLAGTNEQFF
>TRBV19|TRBJ1-2|.|.
TGTGCCAGTAGTTTTGAGACACAGAGGGGCTACACCTTC
CASSFETQRGYTF
>TRBV4-3|TRBJ1-5|.|.
TGCGCCAGCAGCCAAGCGGTAGGGGATAGCAATCAGCCCCAGCATTTT
CASSQAVGDSNQPQHF
>TRBV9|TRBJ1-2|TRBD1|.
TGTGCCAGCAGCGCCGTCGGGACAGGATTACATGGCTACACCTTC
CASSAVGTGLHGYTF
>TRBV6-5|TRBJ1-2|TRBD1|.
TGTGCCAGCACCTGGGTAGACAGGGAGGGGGTATTC
CASTWVDREGVF
>TRBV4-2|TRBJ2-2|.|.
TGTGCCAGCAGCCACGTTGGGAGAGCCGGGGAGCTGTTTTTT
CASSHVGRAGELFF
>TRBV10-3|TRBJ2-7|.|.
TGTGCCACCCGAGGCCCTAGCTCCTACGAGCAGTACTTC
CATRGPSSYEQYF
>TRBV10-1|TRBJ2-1|TRBD2|.
TGCGCCAGCAGTGAAAGCGGGAGAGACAATGAGCAGTTCTTC
CASSESGRDNEQFF
>TRBV7-9|TRBJ2-1|.|.
TGTGCCAGCAGCTTAGGGAGCTCCTACAATGAGCAGTTCTTC
CASSLGSSYNEQFF
>TRBV7-2|TRBJ2-7|.|.
TGTGCCAGCAGCTCTGGAGGCTCCACCTACGAGCAGTACTTC
CASSSGGSTYEQYF
>TRBV7-2|TRBJ1-4|TRBD1|.
TGTGCCAGCAGCAAAGTCAGGGGGCGGCTTGAAAAACTGTTTTTT
CASSKVRGRLEKLFF
>TRBV4-1|TRBJ2-2|TRBD2|.
TGCGCCAGCAGCCAAGATTCGGGGGGAGACGGGGAGCTGTTTTTT
CASSQDSGGDGELFF
>TRBV29-1|TRBJ2-1|.|.
TGCAGCGTTGTACGGGGGCCATCCTACAATGAGCAGTTCTTC
CSVVRGPSYNEQFF
>TRBV7-3|TRBJ2-1|.|.
TGTGCCAGCAGCTCAAACCAGCAGGGTAAAGAGCAGTTCTTC
CASSSNQQGKEQFF
>TRBV7-2|TRBJ1-2|.|.
TGTGCCAGCAGCTTAGCCCGCGGTGGCTACACCTTC
CASSLARGGYTF